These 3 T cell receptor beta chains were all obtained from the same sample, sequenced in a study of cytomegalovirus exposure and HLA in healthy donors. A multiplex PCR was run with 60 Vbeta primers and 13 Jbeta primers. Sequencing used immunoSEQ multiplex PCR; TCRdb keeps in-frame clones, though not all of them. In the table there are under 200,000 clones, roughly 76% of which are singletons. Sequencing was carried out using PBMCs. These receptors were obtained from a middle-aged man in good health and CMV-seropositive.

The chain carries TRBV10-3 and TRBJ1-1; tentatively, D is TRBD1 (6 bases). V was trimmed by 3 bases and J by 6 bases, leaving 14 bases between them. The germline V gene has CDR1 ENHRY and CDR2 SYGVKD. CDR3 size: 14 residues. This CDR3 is CAISDGIGGAEAFF. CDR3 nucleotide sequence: TGTGCCATCAGTGACGGAATAGGGGGAGCTGAAGCTTTCTTT.

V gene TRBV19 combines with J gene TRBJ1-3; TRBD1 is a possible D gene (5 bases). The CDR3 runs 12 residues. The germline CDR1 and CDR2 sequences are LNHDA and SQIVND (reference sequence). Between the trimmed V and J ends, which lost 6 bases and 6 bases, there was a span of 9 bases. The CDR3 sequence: CASRQGSNTIYF. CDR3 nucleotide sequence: TGTGCCAGTAGGCAGGGATCAAACACCATATATTTT.

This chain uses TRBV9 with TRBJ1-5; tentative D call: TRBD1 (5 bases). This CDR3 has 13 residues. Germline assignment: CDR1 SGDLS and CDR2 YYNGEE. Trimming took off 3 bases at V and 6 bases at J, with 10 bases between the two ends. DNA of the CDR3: TGTGCCAGCAGCGGGGGGGATGGTCAGCCCCAGCATTTT. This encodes CASSGGDGQPQHF.